This paragraph reports one TCR beta chain. Its antigen is currently unknown. This sample was included in a study of shared clonotypes between healthy human individuals. Here immunoSEQ multiplex PCR was the method, and the copy in TCRdb shows in-frame clones only, minus some. In the table there are roughly 2 million clones, about 95% of which are singletons. CD45RO-negative cells were positively selected for CCR7, leaving out terminally differentiated effector memory CD45RA+ cells. The CDR3 contains 14 residues. With V trimmed by 4 bases and J by 3 bases, 4 bases remained unmatched. Per germline, CDR1 PRHDT and CDR2 FYEKMQ (reference sequence). Whole-study findings and limits: It was expected that sequencing depth would affect clonotype sharing among donors.

The chain recombines TRBV13 with TRBJ2-7, with TRBD1 matching over 9 bases. Sequencing input: naive CD8+ T cells sorted from blood. This TCR derives from a man in his late teens or twenties in good health. The CDR3 loop reads CASSWDRVNYEQYF. The CDR3, as DNA: TGTGCCAGCAGCTGGGACAGGGTAAACTACGAGCAGTACTTC.